The 24 T cell receptor beta chains listed next were all sequenced from one sample in a study of blood T cell repertoires in COVID-19. Repertoires were generated with immunoSEQ multiplex PCR, while TCRdb's copy carries only in-frame clones and drops some. This table holds 150,000 to 200,000 clones, about 89% found once. Specimen: peripheral blood. The receptors come from a man younger than 35 who had recovered from COVID-19.

This chain connects TRBV2 to TRBJ1-1; no reliable D call. CDR1 and CDR2 (germline): SNHLY, FYNNEI. With 5 bases removed from V and 4 bases from J, the gap between germline ends came to 11 bases. This CDR3 is built from 13 residues. CDR3 loop: CASSSWEGTEAFF. Here the CDR3 DNA reads TGTGCCAGCAGTTCATGGGAGGGCACTGAAGCTTTCTTT.

CDR3: CASSLIGGFYGYTF. CDR3 in DNA: TGTGCCAGCAGCTTGATCGGGGGTTTCTATGGCTACACCTTC. The V gene is TRBV5-4, the J gene TRBJ1-2, with D tentatively TRBD1 (5 bases). The V gene lost 1 base and the J gene lost 4 bases, with 11 bases spanning the gap. The germline V gene has CDR1 SGHNT and CDR2 YYREEE (reference sequence). The CDR3 loop spans 14 amino acids.

The chain joins TRBV19 to TRBJ2-1; 8 nucleotides agree with TRBD2. CDR3 length equals 15 residues. Looked up from germline, CDR1 is LNHDA and CDR2 is SQIVND (reference sequence). V shed 3 bases, J shed 5 bases, and the junction held 6 bases outside the gene matches. DNA of the CDR3: TGTGCCAGTAGTATGGAGCGGGAGCTTGACAATGAGCAGTTCTTC. The encoded protein is CASSMERELDNEQFF.

The chain employs TRBV25-1 and TRBJ1-4, with D maybe TRBD1 (5 bases). V was pared by 3 bases and J by 4 bases, with 12 bases between. The CDR3 has 15 amino acids. Germline V gives CDR1 MGHDK, CDR2 SYGVNS. The CDR3 bases are TGTGCCAGCAGTGAGCGGCAGGGAATTAATGAAAAACTGTTTTTT. Residues: CASSERQGINEKLFF.

The V and J genes are TRBV7-9 and TRBJ2-2, with 8 bases lining up with TRBD2. The trim removed 10 bases at V and 2 bases at J, leaving 6 bases unmatched. Germline CDR1 SEHNR, CDR2 FQNEAQ (reference sequence). This CDR3 has 14 residues. The CDR3 loop reads CAIPREANTGELFF. Written as DNA, the CDR3 is TGTGCCATACCGCGGGAGGCCAACACCGGGGAGCTGTTTTTT.

The J gene is TRBJ2-7, the V gene TRBV24-1, with 8 nucleotides matching TRBD1. There are 15 residues in the CDR3. CDR1 KGHDR and CDR2 SFDVKD come from the germline V gene. Trimming cost V 3 bases and J 2 bases; bases outside gene matches: 5. The DNA for the CDR3 is TGTGCCACCAGTGATCCGCGGACAGGGACCTACGAGCAGTACTTC. The encoded protein is CATSDPRTGTYEQYF.

The V and J genes are TRBV18 and TRBJ1-2; tentatively, D is TRBD1 (6 bases). Trimming left V 5 bases short and J 7 bases short, with 8 bases between. The CDR3 length is 11 residues. Germline V gene data show CDR1 as KGHSH and CDR2 as LQKENI. CDR3 in amino acids: CASSLQGGYTF. The CDR3 DNA sequence: TGTGCCAGCTCATTACAGGGTGGCTACACCTTC.

The chain has TRBV5-4 and TRBJ1-3; D perhaps matches TRBD1 (6 bases). Per germline, CDR1 SGHNT and CDR2 YYREEE (reference sequence). V gave up 4 bases and J gave up 4 bases, with 12 bases separating them. CDR3 length equals 14 residues. DNA of the CDR3: TGTGCCAGCAGCAAACAGGGAAAAGGAAACACCATATATTTT. Its translation: CASSKQGKGNTIYF.

The chain links TRBV4-1 to TRBJ2-7; D unresolved. Germline CDR1 reads MGHRA; CDR2 reads YSYEKL. The V end lost 2 bases, the J end lost 3 bases, and 8 bases lay between the germline ends. The CDR3 runs to 13 residues. The CDR3 loop reads CASSQYLVYEQYF. CDR3 DNA sequence: TGCGCCAGCAGCCAATACTTGGTCTACGAGCAGTACTTC.

The chain carries TRBV27 and TRBJ1-1; no definite D call. Germline V gene lookup returns CDR1 MNHEY and CDR2 SMNVEV (reference sequence). Trimming stripped 2 bases from V and 3 bases from J, with 10 bases between. The CDR3 extends over 14 amino acids. Here the CDR3 DNA reads TGTGCCAGCAGTTTACTCGGCGGGTACACTGAAGCTTTCTTT. Translated: CASSLLGGYTEAFF.

The chain links TRBV18 to TRBJ1-1; TRBD1 is a possible D gene (6 bases). CDR3 length: 13 amino acids. CDR1 and CDR2 (germline): KGHSH, LQKENI. The V and J ends lost 6 bases and 3 bases respectively, with 11 bases between them. The CDR3 nucleotides read TGTGCCAGCTCGCGGAGACAGGACACTGAAGCTTTCTTT. Translation: CASSRRQDTEAFF.

The V and J genes are TRBV19 and TRBJ1-2; D is unresolved. CDR1 LNHDA and CDR2 SQIVND come from the germline V gene (reference sequence). This CDR3 has 12 amino acids. Trimming stripped 6 bases from V and 0 bases from J, with 5 bases between. The CDR3 DNA is TGTGCCAGTAGCGGAGCTAACTATGGCTACACCTTC. Translating it yields CASSGANYGYTF.

Concerning this clone itself: Because the CDR3's place on the DNA is in doubt, the DNA is left out and the CDR3 is given as listed by TCRdb. The rearrangement joins TRBV7-8 to TRBJ1-2; TRBD1 is the table's D call, not checked against the DNA. CDR1 and CDR2 from the germline V gene are SGHVS and FQNEAQ. Ends included, the CDR3 has 15 residues. The CDR3 spells CASSSSGQGAYGYTF.

The chain is built from TRBV9 and TRBJ2-1, with TRBD1 identical over 7 bases. The J segment lost 1 base and the V segment lost 2 bases, leaving 6 bases of the junction unmatched. This CDR3 spans 16 amino acids. Per germline, CDR1 SGDLS and CDR2 YYNGEE. The CDR3 DNA follows: TGTGCCAGCAGCGTGACCGGGACAGTATCCTACAATGAGCAGTTCTTC. It encodes CASSVTGTVSYNEQFF. The full variable domain, in which reference TRBV9 and TRBJ2-1 provide the parts outside the CDR3, is DSGVTQTPKHLITATGQRVTLRCSPRSGDLSVYWYQQSLDQGLQFLIQYYNGEERAKGNILERFSAQQFPDLHSELNLSSLELGDSALYFCASSVTGTVSYNEQFFGPGTRLTVL.

This chain uses TRBV20-1 with TRBJ2-7, with 7 bases lining up with TRBD1. Germline V gives CDR1 DFQATT, CDR2 SNEGSKA (reference sequence). After removal of 3 bases from V and 1 base from J, the junction contained 6 bases not matched to a gene. The CDR3 is 14 residues long. This CDR3 reads CSASPAGGSYEQYF. CDR3 sequence (DNA): TGCAGTGCTAGTCCCGCAGGGGGTTCCTACGAGCAGTACTTC.

In regard to this clone: This may stem from a read error, because a much larger clone lies one nucleotide away. The sample carries other DNA sequences with the same CDR3. The chain is built from TRBV27 and TRBJ2-3; 8 nucleotides match TRBD2. The V gene's germline CDR1 is MNHEY and CDR2 SMNVEV (reference sequence). V shed 3 bases, J shed 3 bases, and the junction held 2 bases outside the gene matches. The length of the CDR3 is 14 residues. The CDR3 coding sequence is TGTGCCAGCAGTTTGGCTAGCGGGACAGATACGCAGTATTTT. It yields the protein CASSLASGTDTQYF.

The chain recombines TRBV18 with TRBJ1-6; D might be TRBD1 (5 bases). V was pared by 6 bases and J by 5 bases, with 11 bases between. CDR3 length equals 14 residues. CDR1 is KGHSH and CDR2 is LQKENI in the germline V gene. CDR3 region: CASSPTGDNSPLHF. CDR3 sequence (DNA): TGTGCCAGCTCCCCTACGGGGGATAATTCACCCCTCCACTTT.

V usage is TRBV7-8 and J usage is TRBJ1-5; 8 bases are shared with TRBD1. J lost 2 bases, V lost 5 bases, and 5 bases had no gene match. The V gene's germline CDR1 is SGHVS and CDR2 FQNEAQ. CDR3 length: 15 amino acids. CDR3 in DNA: TGTGCCAGCAGCCAGGACAGGGTGGGCAATCAGCCCCAGCATTTT. Amino acid sequence: CASSQDRVGNQPQHF.

Comment on this clone: This specimen includes other DNA sequences encoding the same CDR3. V usage is TRBV6-2 or TRBV6-3 and J usage is TRBJ2-7; a weak D match, TRBD2 (5 bases). Germline CDR1 and CDR2: MNHEY and SVGEGT. Trimming left V 5 bases short and J 4 bases short, with 9 bases between. The CDR3 extends over 12 amino acids. CDR3 residues: CASSGRGYEQYF. The CDR3 coding sequence is TGTGCCAGCAGTGGGAGAGGATACGAGCAGTACTTC.

V and J are TRBV7-2 and TRBJ2-7; D remains ambiguous. Germline V gives CDR1 SGHTA, CDR2 FQGNSA. Trimming left V 4 bases short and J 0 bases short, with 10 bases between. There are 14 residues in the CDR3. CDR3 region: CASSSPGSSYEQYF. CDR3 in DNA: TGTGCCAGCAGCTCCCCAGGATCCTCCTACGAGCAGTACTTC. Supplemented by reference TRBV7-2 and TRBJ2-7, the full variable domain reads GAGVSQSPSNKVTEKGKDVELRCDPISGHTALYWYRQSLGQGLEFLIYFQGNSAPDKSGLPSDRFSAERTGGSVSTLTIQRTQQEDSAVYLCASSSPGSSYEQYFGPGTRLTVT.

CDR3 region: CATSDPGQGRNEQFF. The CDR3 DNA follows: TGTGCCACCAGTGATCCCGGACAGGGGAGGAATGAGCAGTTCTTC. The chain couples TRBV24-1 to TRBJ2-1, with 9 bases that match TRBD1. The germline CDR1 and CDR2 sequences are KGHDR and SFDVKD. The CDR3 has 15 amino acids. Germline trimming cut 3 bases from V and 7 bases from J; bases unmatched to any gene: 6.

J is TRBJ2-1 and V is TRBV19; 9 bases line up with TRBD2. Germline lookup yields CDR1 LNHDA and CDR2 SQIVND (reference sequence). The CDR3 sequence is 16 residues long. The trim removed 3 bases at V and 9 bases at J, leaving 12 bases unmatched. CDR3 nucleotides: TGTGCCAGTAGTATTCCACGGCGGGAGGGATCGGGTGAGCAGTTCTTC. Translation gives CASSIPRREGSGEQFF.

V is TRBV15 and J is TRBJ2-3, with 10 bases identical to TRBD2. Germline V lookup: CDR1 LNHNV, CDR2 YYDKDF (reference sequence). V dropped 1 base and J dropped 0; count of bases not matched to a gene: 4. CDR3 length: 17 residues. The CDR3: CATSRGLLAGSTDTQYF. As DNA, the CDR3 is TGTGCCACCAGCAGAGGCTTACTAGCGGGGAGCACAGATACGCAGTATTTT.

This chain joins TRBV2 and TRBJ2-3, with D possibly TRBD2 on 5 matching bases. The CDR3 is 11 residues long. The germline gives CDR1 SNHLY, CDR2 FYNNEI. V was pared by 8 bases and J by 6 bases, with 9 bases between. CDR3 nucleotides: TGTGCCAGCGGGAGAGGGGATACGCAGTATTTT. The encoded protein is CASGRGDTQYF.